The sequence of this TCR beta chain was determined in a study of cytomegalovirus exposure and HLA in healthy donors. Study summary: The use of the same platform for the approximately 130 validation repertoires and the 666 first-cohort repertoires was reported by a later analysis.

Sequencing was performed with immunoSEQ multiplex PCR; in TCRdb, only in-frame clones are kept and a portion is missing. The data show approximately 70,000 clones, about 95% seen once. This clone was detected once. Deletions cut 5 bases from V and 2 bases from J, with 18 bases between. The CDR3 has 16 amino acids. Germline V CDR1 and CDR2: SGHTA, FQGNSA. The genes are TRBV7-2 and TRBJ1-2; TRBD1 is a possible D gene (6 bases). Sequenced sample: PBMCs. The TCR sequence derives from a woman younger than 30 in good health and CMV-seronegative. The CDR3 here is CASSLQGPPTNYGYTF. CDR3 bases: TGTGCCAGCAGCCTACAGGGACCGCCGACCAACTATGGCTACACCTTC.